A selection of T cell receptor beta chains follows, all from one sample in a study of cytomegalovirus exposure and HLA in healthy donors. Generated by immunoSEQ multiplex PCR, the TCRdb table keeps only in-frame clones and is missing some. This table has 100,000 to 130,000 clones, about 80% appearing once. The sequenced sample was PBMCs. These receptors came from a man younger than 40 in good health and CMV-seronegative. CDR3s include the opening cysteine and the closing phenylalanine or tryptophan. The D gene is left open where the match is weak. Only some rows state a clone size, as once, few, many or a class for expanded clones.

>once|TRBV14|TRBD1|TRBJ1-2
CASSQDRQGPYYGYTF
TGTGCCAGCAGCCAAGATCGACAGGGCCCCTACTATGGCTACACCTTC
>few|TRBV2|.|TRBJ1-1
CASDQGRSTEAFF
TGTGCCAGCGACCAGGGGCGGTCCACTGAAGCTTTCTTT
>once|TRBV5-1|TRBD1|TRBJ2-3
CASSWTTAGGGTDTQYF
TGCGCCAGCAGCTGGACGACCGCAGGGGGAGGCACAGATACGCAGTATTTT
>.|TRBV7-3|.|TRBJ1-3
CASSQTGINSGNTIYF
TGTGCCAGCAGCCAAACCGGGATCAACTCTGGAAACACCATATATTTT
>.|TRBV5-6|TRBD1|TRBJ1-1
CASSWRGQVRTEAFF
TGTGCCAGCAGCTGGAGGGGGCAGGTCCGAACTGAAGCTTTCTTT
>.|TRBV27|.|TRBJ2-5
CASSLGGRETQYF
TGTGCCAGCAGTTTAGGAGGGAGAGAGACCCAGTACTTC
>once|TRBV27|.|TRBJ2-3
CASREHTDTQYF
TGTGCCAGCAGGGAGCACACAGATACGCAGTATTTT
>.|TRBV19|.|TRBJ1-2
CASSQGNGYGYTF
TGTGCCAGTAGCCAGGGTAATGGCTATGGCTACACCTTC
>once|TRBV6-1|.|TRBJ2-3
CASSVDQRGQATF
TGTGCCAGCAGCGTAGACCAAAGAGGACAAGCTACTTTT
>.|TRBV2|.|TRBJ2-7
CASMGTRADEQYF
TGTGCCAGCATGGGGACAAGGGCAGACGAGCAGTACTTC
>once|TRBV4-1|TRBD1|TRBJ2-7
CASSQQGQSYEQYF
TGCGCCAGCAGCCAGCAGGGACAGAGCTACGAGCAGTACTTC
>.|TRBV5-6|TRBD1|TRBJ1-5
CASSPGGAYQPQHF
TGTGCCAGCAGTCCAGGGGGCGCCTATCAGCCCCAGCATTTT
>.|TRBV5-1|.|TRBJ1-4
CASSFSGVPGELFF
TGCGCCAGCAGCTTTTCTGGTGTTCCGGGAGAACTGTTTTTT
>once|TRBV27|.|TRBJ2-7
CASRRTGGIYEQYF
TGTGCCAGCAGGCGGACGGGGGGCATCTACGAGCAGTACTTC
>.|TRBV6-1|TRBD1|TRBJ2-3
CASSDGTGELDTQYF
TGTGCCAGCAGTGACGGGACAGGGGAATTAGATACGCAGTATTTT
>.|TRBV5-1|TRBD1|TRBJ1-4
CASSFRQGLSREKLFF
TGCGCCAGCAGCTTTCGACAGGGCTTGAGTCGGGAAAAACTGTTTTTT
>.|TRBV11-2|.|TRBJ2-5
CASSFGQPIQETQYF
TGTGCCAGCAGCTTTGGACAGCCCATCCAAGAGACCCAGTACTTC
>.|TRBV28|.|TRBJ1-2
CASSLGAGVWGNYGYTF
TGTGCCAGCAGTTTAGGGGCAGGGGTATGGGGGAACTATGGCTACACCTTC
>.|TRBV5-1|.|TRBJ2-1
CASSPLWASNNEQFF
TGCGCCAGCAGCCCATTATGGGCCAGCAACAATGAGCAGTTCTTC
>.|TRBV19|TRBD2|TRBJ2-1
CASSSFSGSAREQFF
TGTGCCAGTAGTTCATTTAGCGGGAGTGCACGTGAGCAGTTCTTC
>.|TRBV18|.|TRBJ2-7
CASSRHSGTNPYEQYF
TGTGCCAGCTCGCGTCACTCCGGGACAAACCCCTACGAGCAGTACTTC
>.|TRBV29-1|.|TRBJ2-7
CSVVSTGGYEQYF
TGCAGCGTTGTGAGTACCGGGGGCTACGAGCAGTACTTC
>.|TRBV4-1|TRBD2|TRBJ2-5
CASSRASGLAGGVGETQYF
TGCGCCAGCAGCCGCGCCTCAGGACTAGCGGGAGGGGTGGGAGAGACCCAGTACTTC
>few|TRBV29-1|.|TRBJ2-5
CSVEEQETQYF
TGCAGCGTTGAAGAGCAGGAGACCCAGTACTTC
>.|TRBV6-6|.|TRBJ2-7
CASSYEGGLLSEQYF
TGTGCCAGCAGTTATGAGGGAGGCCTCCTTTCCGAGCAGTACTTC
>.|TRBV5-1|.|TRBJ2-5
CASSLRDGWGEQYF
TGCGCCAGCAGCCTCCGGGACGGCTGGGGGGAGCAGTACTTC
>.|TRBV9|TRBD1|TRBJ2-1
CASSETGTGGFNEQFF
TGTGCCAGCAGCGAGACCGGGACAGGGGGCTTCAATGAGCAGTTCTTC
>.|TRBV27|TRBD1|TRBJ2-2
CASRDRVSDTGELFF
TGTGCCAGCAGGGACAGGGTGTCGGACACCGGGGAGCTGTTTTTT
>.|TRBV7-9|TRBD1|TRBJ2-6
CASSHDRGSGANVLTF
TGTGCCAGCAGTCACGACAGGGGGAGCGGGGCCAACGTCCTGACTTTC
>.|TRBV15|TRBD1|TRBJ2-5
CATSKDRVQETQYF
TGTGCCACCAGCAAAGACAGGGTCCAGGAGACCCAGTACTTC
>.|TRBV6-1|.|TRBJ2-1
CASSELGEGNEQFF
TGTGCCAGCAGTGAATTAGGGGAAGGCAATGAGCAGTTCTTC
>few|TRBV21-1|.|TRBJ2-2
CASSKDIGTSTNTGELFF
TGTGCCAGCAGCAAAGATATCGGGACTTCTACTAACACCGGGGAGCTGTTTTTT
>.|TRBV29-1|TRBD2|TRBJ2-3
CSARGGGTDTQYF
TGCAGCGCTCGGGGAGGGGGCACAGATACGCAGTATTTT
>.|TRBV7-2|TRBD2|TRBJ2-1
CASSSRTSGVYNEQFF
TGTGCCAGCAGCTCCCGAACTAGCGGCGTTTACAATGAGCAGTTCTTC
>.|TRBV18|.|TRBJ2-7
CASSPGTGVYF
TGTGCCAGCTCACCCGGGACGGGAGTTTACTTC
>.|TRBV7-3|TRBD2|TRBJ2-1
CASSLISGSSYNEQFF
TGTGCCAGCAGCTTAATTAGCGGGAGCTCCTACAATGAGCAGTTCTTC
>.|TRBV2|TRBD1|TRBJ1-1
CASSDLGTGPNTEAFF
TGTGCCAGCAGTGACTTAGGGACAGGGCCGAACACTGAAGCTTTCTTT
>few|TRBV2|TRBD1|TRBJ1-5
CASRSQGARNQPQHF
TGTGCCAGCAGATCCCAGGGGGCGCGCAATCAGCCCCAGCATTTT
>.|TRBV28|TRBD1|TRBJ2-7
CASRLGTVDYEQYF
TGTGCCAGCCGGCTAGGGACAGTAGATTACGAGCAGTACTTC
>.|TRBV9|TRBD1|TRBJ1-5
CASSPDTGTGNQPQHF
TGTGCCAGCAGCCCAGATACCGGGACAGGGAATCAGCCCCAGCATTTT
>.|TRBV6-5|.|TRBJ2-7
CASSWTRTYEQYF
TGTGCCAGCAGTTGGACAAGAACCTACGAGCAGTACTTC
>.|TRBV11-3|.|TRBJ1-1
CASSQSGGMNTEAFF
TGTGCCAGCAGCCAGAGCGGGGGGATGAACACTGAAGCTTTCTTT
>.|TRBV28|TRBD1|TRBJ2-7
CASSSPTGGEQYF
TGTGCCAGCAGTTCCCCTACAGGGGGCGAGCAGTACTTC
>.|TRBV9|TRBD1|TRBJ2-3
CASSVGTGILRGTDTQYF
TGTGCCAGCAGCGTAGGGACAGGGATATTACGTGGCACAGATACGCAGTATTTT
>few|TRBV2|TRBD1|TRBJ2-5
CASAGTGPPETQYF
TGTGCCAGTGCCGGGACAGGGCCTCCGGAGACCCAGTACTTC
>.|TRBV28|TRBD1|TRBJ2-1
CASSLGGQGAIEQFF
TGTGCCAGCAGTTTAGGGGGACAGGGGGCGATTGAGCAGTTCTTC
>.|TRBV7-9|.|TRBJ2-3
CASSLAAAGTTQYF
TGTGCCAGCAGCTTAGCGGCGGCGGGAACTACGCAGTATTTT
>.|TRBV28|.|TRBJ1-1
CASSTVNTEAFF
TGTGCCAGCAGTACAGTGAACACTGAAGCTTTCTTT
>few|TRBV10-2|TRBD1|TRBJ1-1
CASRAGGGMNTEAFF
TGCGCCAGTCGAGCAGGGGGCGGTATGAACACTGAAGCTTTCTTT
>many|TRBV23-1|.|TRBJ2-3
CASSPRQLSTDTQYF
TGCGCCAGCAGTCCCCGACAGTTAAGCACAGATACGCAGTATTTT
>.|TRBV10-2|.|TRBJ2-7
CASSEGQGYEQYF
TGCGCCAGCAGTGAGGGGCAGGGCTACGAGCAGTACTTC
>.|TRBV30|TRBD2|TRBJ2-1
CAWSVAGGGNEQFF
TGTGCCTGGAGTGTGGCGGGAGGGGGCAATGAGCAGTTCTTC
>.|TRBV5-1|.|TRBJ2-2
CASSRDSAGELFF
TGCGCCAGCAGCCGTGACAGTGCCGGGGAGCTGTTTTTT
>few|TRBV4-2|.|TRBJ1-5
CASSQVTPSRQPQHF
TGTGCCAGCAGCCAAGTTACCCCTAGTCGTCAGCCCCAGCATTTT
>.|TRBV2|.|TRBJ2-5
CASNSWGQGGRETQYF
TGTGCCAGCAACTCCTGGGGGCAGGGGGGACGGGAGACCCAGTACTTC
>.|TRBV27|TRBD2|TRBJ2-5
CASTPSAGGSGETQYF
TGTGCCAGCACCCCCTCAGCGGGAGGATCTGGAGAGACCCAGTACTTC
>few|TRBV6-5|.|TRBJ2-2
CASNGNTGELFF
TGTGCCAGCAACGGGAACACCGGGGAGCTGTTTTTT
>.|TRBV6-1|.|TRBJ2-6
CASSPQGFGANVLTF
TGTGCCAGCAGTCCCCAGGGTTTTGGGGCCAACGTCCTGACTTTC
>.|TRBV2|.|TRBJ2-6
CASREETGANVLTF
TGTGCCAGCAGGGAGGAAACTGGGGCCAACGTCCTGACTTTC
>.|TRBV7-2|.|TRBJ2-7
CASSLGAGGAYEQYF
TGTGCCAGCAGCTTAGGTGCAGGAGGGGCCTACGAGCAGTACTTC